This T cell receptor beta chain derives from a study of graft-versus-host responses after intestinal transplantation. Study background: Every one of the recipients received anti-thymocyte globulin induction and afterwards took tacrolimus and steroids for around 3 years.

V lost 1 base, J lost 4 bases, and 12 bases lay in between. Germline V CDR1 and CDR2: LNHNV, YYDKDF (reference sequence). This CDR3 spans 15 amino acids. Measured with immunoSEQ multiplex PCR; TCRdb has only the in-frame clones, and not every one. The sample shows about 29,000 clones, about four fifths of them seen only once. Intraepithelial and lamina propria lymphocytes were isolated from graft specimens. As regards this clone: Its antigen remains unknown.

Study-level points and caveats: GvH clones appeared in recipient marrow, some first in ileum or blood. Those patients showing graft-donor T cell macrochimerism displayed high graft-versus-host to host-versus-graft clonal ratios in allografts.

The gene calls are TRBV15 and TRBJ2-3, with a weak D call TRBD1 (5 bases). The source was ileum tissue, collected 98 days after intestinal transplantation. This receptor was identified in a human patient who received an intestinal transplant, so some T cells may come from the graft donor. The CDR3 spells CATSRATGLPDTQYF. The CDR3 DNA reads TGTGCCACCAGCAGAGCTACAGGTTTACCAGATACGCAGTATTTT.